The 12 T cell receptor beta chains presented below share a single source sample, sequenced in a study of T-cell reconstitution after alpha-beta-depleted transplantation in children. The TCRbeta library incorporated unique molecular identifiers. TCRdb re-derived calls from the PCR reads in MiXCR, one entry per CDR3 protein. This table has about 580,000 distinct CDR3 sequences, about 23% appearing once. The sequencing here drew on PBMCs, mostly from graft donor cells, taken 360 days after TCRalphabeta/CD19-depleted stem cell transplant. The source of these receptors is a boy younger than two who had a stem cell transplant for acute myeloid leukemia, so the T cells may come from the graft donor.

This clonotype was seen more than once but under ten times. V gene TRBV12-3 or TRBV12-4 combines with J gene TRBJ2-3, with a weak D call TRBD2 (5 bases). The CDR3 contains 16 residues. V was shortened by 4 bases and J by 0 bases, with 14 bases between the two germline ends. The CDR3 DNA reads as TGTGCCAGCAGTTGGGAGCTTTTAACTAGCACAGATACGCAGTATTTT. Protein: CASSWELLTSTDTQYF.

This clonotype was found a few times. V is TRBV27 and J is TRBJ2-1, with 11 nucleotides matching TRBD2. With V trimmed by 3 bases and J by 8 bases, 9 bases remained unmatched. The CDR3 is 16 amino acids. Germline-derived CDR1 and CDR2 are MNHEY and SMNVEV (reference sequence). For the CDR3, the DNA is TGTGCCAGCAGTTTCTTGACTAGCGGGGTTCAGCATGAGCAGTTCTTC. Its translation: CASSFLTSGVQHEQFF.

Notes on this clonotype: The junction and the germline gene differ at one end; a read error may be behind it. The V gene is TRBV10-3, the J gene TRBJ2-2; D is possibly TRBD1 (6 bases). This CDR3 comprises 14 residues. Germline assignment: CDR1 ENHRY and CDR2 SYGVKD. The CDR3, as DNA: TGTGCCATCCAGGACAGTGTGAACACCGGGGAGCTTTTTTTT. This translates into CAIQDSVNTGELFF.

This clonotype was picked up many times. The chain couples TRBV11-2 to TRBJ2-3; the match to TRBD2 covers 10 bases. V lost 5 bases to trimming and J lost 6 bases; unmatched junction nucleotides: 8. The CDR3 loop spans 15 amino acids. Germline V gene lookup returns CDR1 SGHAT and CDR2 FQNNGV. In DNA form, the CDR3 reads TGTGCCAGCAGCCCAACCGGGACTAGCGTGGATACGCAGTATTTT. Its translation is CASSPTGTSVDTQYF.

This clonotype was seen repeatedly, ten times or more. This chain uses TRBV12-3 or TRBV12-4 with TRBJ1-2; TRBD1 agrees at 9 bases. This CDR3 is 14 amino acids long. With 4 bases clipped from V and 3 bases from J, the junction kept 3 bases outside the gene matches. The CDR3 loop is CASSWTGDYYGYTF. The CDR3 coding sequence is TGTGCCAGCAGTTGGACAGGGGATTACTATGGCTACACCTTC.

The V call is TRBV28, the J call TRBJ2-7, with 7 bases matching TRBD1. V lost 6 bases and J lost 3; bases outside the gene matches: 11. This CDR3 is 15 amino acids long. From germline, CDR1 is MDHEN and CDR2 SYDVKM. For the CDR3, the DNA is TGTGCCAGCAGCCCTGCCCGGGACAGATACTACGAGCAGTACGTC. It specifies CASSPARDRYYEQYV.

The V gene is TRBV6-2 or TRBV6-3, the J gene TRBJ2-7; perhaps TRBD1 as D (6 bases). V was shortened by 7 bases and J by 1 base, with 17 bases between the two germline ends. This CDR3 contains 15 residues. Germline V CDR1 and CDR2: MNHEY, SVGEGT. The CDR3 reads CASTTRQGSSYEQYF. The CDR3 DNA is TGTGCCAGCACCACTAGGCAGGGGTCATCCTACGAGCAGTACTTC.

The V gene is TRBV6-5, the J gene TRBJ1-4; a weak D match, TRBD1 (6 bases). The CDR3 consists of 14 residues. V gave up 2 bases and J gave up 8 bases, with 12 bases separating them. Germline values: CDR1 MNHEY, CDR2 SVGAGI. The CDR3 region has the DNA TGTGCCAGCAGTTACATAGGGGGGTTAGAAAAACTGTTTTTT. It translates to CASSYIGGLEKLFF.

This clonotype was found a few times. V is TRBV29-1 and J is TRBJ1-4; D remains unclear. The CDR3 runs to 14 residues. V was clipped by 0 bases and J by 5 bases, with 10 bases between them. The germline V gene has CDR1 SQVTM and CDR2 ANQGSEA. The CDR3 loop is CSVEDEVGNEKLFF. CDR3 bases: TGCAGCGTTGAAGATGAGGTTGGAAATGAAAAACTGTTTTTT.

In its sample, this clonotype was seen a few times. The chain has TRBV29-1 and TRBJ1-1, with D possibly being TRBD1 (5 bases). Germline values: CDR1 SQVTM, CDR2 ANQGSEA. The CDR3 consists of 13 residues. V shed 5 bases and J shed 6 bases, with 16 bases lying between them. Here the CDR3 reads CSVWFRWGAEAFF. The CDR3, as DNA: TGCAGCGTTTGGTTCCGATGGGGGGCTGAAGCTTTCTTT.

The rearrangement uses TRBV12-3 or TRBV12-4 and TRBJ2-2; no definite D call. Trimming stripped 6 bases from V and 6 bases from J, with 14 bases between. The CDR3 extends over 14 amino acids. CDR3 loop: CASSRVIMAGELFF. The CDR3 nucleotides are TGTGCCAGCAGCCGGGTTATTATGGCCGGGGAGCTGTTTTTT.

V usage is TRBV2 and J usage is TRBJ1-1, with D unclear. The V end lost 3 bases, the J end lost 0 bases, and 8 bases lay between the germline ends. Germline assignment: CDR1 SNHLY and CDR2 FYNNEI. The CDR3 has 14 amino acids. The CDR3 region has the DNA TGTGCCAGCAGTGATCTGCGCGTGAACACTGAAGCTTTCTTT. Protein product: CASSDLRVNTEAFF. Filled out from reference TRBV2 and TRBJ1-1, the complete variable domain reads EPEVTQTPSHQVTQMGQEVILRCVPISNHLYFYWYRQILGQKVEFLVSFYNNEISEKSEIFDDQFSVERPDGSNFTLKIRSTKLEDSAMYFCASSDLRVNTEAFFGQGTRLTVV.